The text below deals with one T cell receptor (beta chain). The sample belongs to a study of cytotoxic CD8 clonotypes in ibrutinib-treated CLL. Study-wide background: After median around 68 months, about 14 stayed in remission, approximately twelve progressed; responses roughly 24 partial, 2 complete. A median about 11 months of treatment, range 6 to 36, preceded the collection of response samples.

Germline V gene lookup returns CDR1 KGHSH and CDR2 LQKENI. This CDR3 spans 12 amino acids. Germline trimming cut 3 bases from V and 11 bases from J; bases unmatched to any gene: 3. The repertoire was sequenced with immunoSEQ multiplex PCR; TCRdb's copy has only in-frame clones and lacks some. Seen here are about 200,000 clones, about four fifths observed once, and the top ten hold over 10%. This receptor was identified in a human donor with chronic lymphocytic leukemia. Sample: PBMCs, taken after 12 months of ibrutinib treatment. V and J are TRBV18 and TRBJ1-4, with 7 bases fitting TRBD1. The DNA of the CDR3 is TGTGCCAGCTCACCCTCACAGGGGAAACTGTTTTTT. Translated: CASSPSQGKLFF.